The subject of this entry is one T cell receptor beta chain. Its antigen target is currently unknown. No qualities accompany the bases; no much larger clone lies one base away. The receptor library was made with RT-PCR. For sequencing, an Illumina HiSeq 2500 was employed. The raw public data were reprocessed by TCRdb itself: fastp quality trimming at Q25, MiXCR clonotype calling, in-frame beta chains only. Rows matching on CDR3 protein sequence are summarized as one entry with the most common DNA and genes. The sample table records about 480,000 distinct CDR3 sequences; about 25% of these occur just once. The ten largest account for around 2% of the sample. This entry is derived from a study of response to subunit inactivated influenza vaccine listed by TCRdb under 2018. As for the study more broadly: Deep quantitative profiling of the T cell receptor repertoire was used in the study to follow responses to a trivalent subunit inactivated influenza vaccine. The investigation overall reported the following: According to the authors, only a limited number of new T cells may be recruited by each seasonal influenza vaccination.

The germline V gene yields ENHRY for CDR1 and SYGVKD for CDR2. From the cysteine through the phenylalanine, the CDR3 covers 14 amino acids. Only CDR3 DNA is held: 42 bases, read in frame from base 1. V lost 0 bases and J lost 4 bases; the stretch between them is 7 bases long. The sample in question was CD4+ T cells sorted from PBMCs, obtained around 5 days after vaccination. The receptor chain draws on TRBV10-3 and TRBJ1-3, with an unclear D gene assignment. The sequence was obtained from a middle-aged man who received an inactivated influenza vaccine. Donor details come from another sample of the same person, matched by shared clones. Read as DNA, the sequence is TGTGCCATCAGTGAGTCTAGGGTCGGAAACACCATATATTTT. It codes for CAISESRVGNTIYF.